Listed here is a single TCR beta chain. Its antigen remains unidentified. The single heparinised draw taken from each donor contained roughly 100 mL of blood on average. Trimming took off 6 bases at V and 0 bases at J, with 9 bases between the two ends. The CDR3 has 13 amino acids. Germline assignment: CDR1 KGHSH and CDR2 LQKENI. This entry is derived from a study of beta chain features in type 1 diabetes. Points from the study as a whole: People with Type 1 diabetes carried modestly yet significantly shorter TCRB CDR3s in all four CD4+ subsets.

As every portion of the isolated RNA was reverse transcribed, the sequencing read expressed TCRB transcripts. Profiled with immunoSEQ multiplex PCR; TCRdb holds only in-frame clones, not every one. The sample holds around 160,000 clones; 7.5% to 9.5% are singletons and the top ten take approximately 0.54%. V usage is TRBV18 and J usage is TRBJ2-7; D is possibly TRBD1 (5 bases). Sequencing was done on a sample of central memory CD4+ T cells from blood. The clonotype comes from a woman aged 18-29 years with type 1 diabetes. CDR3 loop: CASSSDSSYEQYF. CDR3 in DNA: TGTGCCAGCTCGTCAGACAGCTCCTACGAGCAGTACTTC.